This TCR beta chain stems from a study of T-cell reconstitution after alpha-beta-depleted transplantation in children. General study findings and limits: Some patients owed their high day-60 TCRbeta diversity to surviving recipient T cells and thymic progenitors. At the one-year point after transplant, T-cell counts and TCRbeta diversity were found to come mostly from T cells that had been newly produced. Alpha-beta T cells present about two months after transplant were reported to originate from several hundred expanded graft clones.

This clonotype was recorded at least ten times. Its antigen is as yet unknown. The CDR3 contains 12 residues. V was cut by 7 bases and J by 1 base, with 8 bases left in between. Preparing the TCRbeta library involved the use of unique molecular identifiers. A single record per CDR3 protein comes from TCRdb applying MiXCR to the PCR reads. The table shows about 32,000 distinct CDR3 sequences, with approximately 6.9% occurring only once. The specimen was peripheral blood, collected 60 days after TCRalphabeta/CD19-depleted stem cell transplant. The V gene is TRBV12-3 or TRBV12-4, the J gene TRBJ2-7; D possibly corresponds to TRBD1 (5 bases). This TCR derives from a child younger than two who had a stem cell transplant for acute myeloid leukemia, so the T cells may come from the graft donor. The CDR3 DNA sequence: TGTGCCAGCACCCAGGGTTCCTACGAGCAGTACTTC. Translating it yields CASTQGSYEQYF.